One and the same sample provided the 27 T cell receptor beta chains below, sequenced in a study of blood T cell repertoires in COVID-19. Measured with immunoSEQ multiplex PCR; TCRdb has only the in-frame clones, and not every one. The data hold 150,000 to 200,000 clones, with 82% observed a single time. Sequenced: peripheral blood. The receptors derive from a woman in her 70s with acute or convalescent COVID-19.

The chain links TRBV28 to TRBJ2-5, with D perhaps TRBD1 (5 bases). Trimming cost V 0 bases and J 2 bases, with 7 bases left between them. This CDR3 contains 14 residues. CDR1 MDHEN and CDR2 SYDVKM come from the germline V gene. This chain's CDR3 is CASSLWGRQETQYF. The DNA of the CDR3 is TGTGCCAGCAGTTTATGGGGGCGGCAAGAGACCCAGTACTTC.

The chain uses TRBV30 and TRBJ1-1, with D possibly being TRBD1 (5 bases). The germline V and J ends were trimmed by 1 base and 1 base, with 7 bases remaining between them. This CDR3 region has 13 residues. CDR1 GTSNPN and CDR2 SVGIG come from the germline V gene (reference sequence). Here the CDR3 reads CAWSGQGNTEAFF. The CDR3 region has the DNA TGTGCCTGGAGTGGGCAGGGGAACACTGAAGCTTTCTTT.

This chain links TRBV11-2 with TRBJ2-7; 7 bases map to TRBD1. Looked up from germline, CDR1 is SGHAT and CDR2 is FQNNGV. After removal of 1 base from V and 3 bases from J, the junction contained 15 bases not matched to a gene. This CDR3 has 18 residues. As DNA, the CDR3 is TGTGCCAGCAGCTTAGCGGTTCGCAGGGGGATACTTGTCTACGAGCAGTACTTC. Translation: CASSLAVRRGILVYEQYF.

The chain employs TRBV19 and TRBJ2-3; TRBD2 aligns across 12 bases. V was pared by 1 base and J by 4 bases, with 18 bases of the junction left unmatched. Looked up from germline, CDR1 is LNHDA and CDR2 is SQIVND (reference sequence). The CDR3 spans 21 residues. CDR3 sequence: CASSIAPLAGGLTGRPDTQYF. The CDR3 region has the DNA TGTGCCAGTAGTATAGCCCCTCTAGCGGGAGGGCTGACCGGTCGTCCAGATACGCAGTATTTT.

The gene calls are TRBV27 and TRBJ1-2; 7 positions agree with TRBD1. V dropped 6 bases and J dropped 4; count of bases not matched to a gene: 5. Germline CDR1 reads MNHEY; CDR2 reads SMNVEV (reference sequence). This CDR3 is built from 13 residues. For the CDR3, the DNA is TGTGCCAGCAGCCCACAGGGGCCCTATGGCTACACCTTC. Translated: CASSPQGPYGYTF.

This chain joins TRBV6-5 and TRBJ1-1; maybe TRBD1 (5 bases). The CDR3 length is 15 residues. CDR1 and CDR2 from the germline V gene are MNHEY and SVGAGI. The V and J ends lost 6 bases and 3 bases respectively, with 17 bases between them. CDR3 bases: TGTGCCAGCAGCCGTCACAGGCTTTCGGACACTGAAGCTTTCTTT. Translating gives CASSRHRLSDTEAFF.

J is TRBJ2-1 and V is TRBV2; the match to TRBD2 covers 7 bases. The CDR3 totals 15 residues. The trim removed 0 bases at V and 10 bases at J, leaving 9 bases unmatched. The V gene's germline CDR1 is SNHLY and CDR2 FYNNEI. The CDR3 nucleotides read TGTGCCAGCAGTGAAGCTCTCGGTCGGCGGGGGGAGCAGTTCTTC. Protein: CASSEALGRRGEQFF.

The gene calls are TRBV30 and TRBJ2-2, with D possibly being TRBD2 (5 bases). Germline CDR1 GTSNPN, CDR2 SVGIG (reference sequence). V was clipped by 2 bases and J by 8 bases, with 12 bases between them. The CDR3 covers 13 residues. The CDR3 protein is CAWSSTRAGELFF. The DNA of the CDR3 is TGTGCCTGGAGTTCCACTAGGGCGGGGGAGCTGTTTTTT.

The chain joins TRBV4-1 to TRBJ1-4; TRBD1 might be the D (5 bases). The ends were cut back, 1 base at V and 8 bases at J, with 14 bases in the middle. Germline V gene data show CDR1 as MGHRA and CDR2 as YSYEKL. This CDR3 contains 15 residues. The CDR3 sequence: CASSQGAGAEEKLFF. CDR3 coding DNA: TGCGCCAGCAGCCAAGGAGCTGGGGCGGAGGAAAAACTGTTTTTT.

V is TRBV9 and J is TRBJ1-5, with TRBD1 identical over 7 bases. The germline gives CDR1 SGDLS, CDR2 YYNGEE. The CDR3 is 15 amino acids. J gave up 5 bases and V 4 bases, and 9 bases lay outside the gene matches. The CDR3 spells CASSPQGEVDQPQHF. CDR3 nucleotides: TGTGCCAGCAGCCCTCAGGGGGAAGTCGATCAGCCCCAGCATTTT.

This rearrangement joins TRBV14 to TRBJ2-1; TRBD2 agrees at 11 bases. J lost 9 bases, V lost 5 bases, and 12 bases had no gene match. The V gene's germline CDR1 is SGHDN and CDR2 FVKESK. CDR3 length: 16 residues. The CDR3 region is CASSSPETSGVREQFF. The CDR3 DNA reads TGTGCCAGCAGCAGTCCTGAGACTAGCGGGGTCCGTGAGCAGTTCTTC.

A note on this clone: The same CDR3 arises from other DNA sequences in this sample as well. The gene calls are TRBV10-3 and TRBJ1-2; TRBD1 agrees at 8 bases. The CDR3 spans 14 residues. Germline V gene lookup returns CDR1 ENHRY and CDR2 SYGVKD. The ends lost 2 bases at V and 2 bases at J; junction bases unmatched: 1. In DNA form, the CDR3 reads TGTGCCATCAGTGAGAGACAGGGGAACTATGGCTACACCTTC. This sequence encodes CAISERQGNYGYTF.

V is TRBV7-3 and J is TRBJ2-1, with 7 bases matching TRBD2. The germline CDR1 and CDR2 sequences are SGHTA and FQGTGA. The V segment lost 4 bases and the J segment 7 bases; nucleotides outside the gene matches: 4. The CDR3 totals 13 residues. CDR3 nucleotides: TGTGCCAGCAGCTCCCCCGGGGGGAATGAGCAGTTCTTC. Its translation is CASSSPGGNEQFF.

This chain joins TRBV25-1 and TRBJ2-7, with 7 bases matching TRBD2. V gave up 6 bases and J gave up 4 bases; unmatched junction bases: 18. The CDR3 loop spans 17 amino acids. Germline loops: CDR1 MGHDK, CDR2 SYGVNS. In nucleotides, the CDR3 is TGTGCCAGCAGCGATACCCGGAGGACTAGTGGAGCTTACGAGCAGTACTTC. Its protein product is CASSDTRRTSGAYEQYF.

This chain joins TRBV6-9 and TRBJ1-5; TRBD1 matches 7 bases. Trimming took 11 bases from V and 3 from J; bases not matched to a gene: 16. This CDR3 region has 16 residues. The germline V gene has CDR1 MNHGY and CDR2 SVAAGI. In DNA, the CDR3 is TGTGCCTGCCCGATCGTCGAAGGGACAGTCAATCAGCCCCAGCATTTT. Amino acids: CACPIVEGTVNQPQHF.

In its sample, this clone was seen once. The rearrangement joins TRBV2 to TRBJ2-1; possible D gene TRBD2, 5 bases. The CDR3 covers 15 residues. Germline CDR1 SNHLY, CDR2 FYNNEI. Trimming removed 5 bases from V and 6 bases from J, with 17 bases in between. The CDR3 DNA follows: TGTGCCAGCAGTCCTCCCGGGATCCTCCCCAATGAGCAGTTCTTC. It specifies CASSPPGILPNEQFF.

The V gene is TRBV15, the J gene TRBJ2-3; D is unresolved. CDR3 size: 13 residues. V was shortened by 5 bases and J by 4 bases, with 10 bases between the two germline ends. Germline V gene lookup returns CDR1 LNHNV and CDR2 YYDKDF (reference sequence). The CDR3: CATSASYPDTQYF. The CDR3 DNA is TGTGCCACCAGCGCCTCCTACCCAGATACGCAGTATTTT.

The CDR3 bases are TGTGCCAGCAGTGTACGGAGGGGTCTCGATGGCTACACCTTC. This translates into CASSVRRGLDGYTF. The genes are TRBV2 and TRBJ1-2, with D maybe TRBD1 (5 bases). V was clipped by 4 bases and J by 6 bases, with 15 bases between them. There are 14 residues in the CDR3. The germline gives CDR1 SNHLY, CDR2 FYNNEI.

Concerning this clone: Other DNA sequences in this specimen translate into the identical CDR3. The V gene is TRBV7-9, the J gene TRBJ1-5; D unclear. Germline values: CDR1 SEHNR, CDR2 FQNEAQ (reference sequence). Trimming shortened V by 1 base and J by 0 bases, and 7 bases separated the two germline ends. This CDR3 is built from 15 residues. The CDR3 here is CASSLGQYSNQPQHF. The CDR3 DNA is TGTGCCAGCAGCTTAGGGCAGTATAGCAATCAGCCCCAGCATTTT.

This rearrangement joins TRBV19 to TRBJ1-6; no firm D call. The CDR3 length is 14 residues. The V gene lost 7 bases and the J gene lost 9 bases, with 16 bases spanning the gap. Germline CDR1 LNHDA, CDR2 SQIVND (reference sequence). In nucleotides, the CDR3 is TGTGCCAGTACTCTTGAGGTATTGGGTTCACCCCTCCACTTT. Protein product: CASTLEVLGSPLHF.

The chain employs TRBV2 and TRBJ1-4, with TRBD1 identical over 10 bases. Trimming removed 4 bases from V and 8 bases from J; junction bases left unmatched: 4. The germline V gene encodes CDR1 SNHLY and CDR2 FYNNEI. This CDR3 region has 14 residues. CDR3 amino acids: CASSGTGGREKLFF. Written as DNA, the CDR3 is TGTGCCAGCAGTGGGACAGGGGGAAGAGAAAAACTGTTTTTT.

The J gene is TRBJ2-3, the V gene TRBV19; 7 nucleotides align to TRBD2. V shed 6 bases, J shed 2 bases, and the junction held 8 bases outside the gene matches. The CDR3 runs 15 residues. Germline values: CDR1 LNHDA, CDR2 SQIVND (reference sequence). CDR3 residues: CASSWTRESTDTQYF. In DNA, the CDR3 is TGTGCCAGTAGCTGGACTAGGGAGTCCACAGATACGCAGTATTTT. Drawing the rest from reference TRBV19 and TRBJ2-3, the complete variable domain is DGGITQSPKYLFRKEGQNVTLSCEQNLNHDAMYWYRQDPGQGLRLIYYSQIVNDFQKGDIAEGYSVSREKKESFPLTVTSAQKNPTAFYLCASSWTRESTDTQYFGPGTRLTVL.

This clone occurred once. The chain joins TRBV16 to TRBJ1-2; no definite D call. V dropped 0 bases and J dropped 0 bases, with 8 bases sitting between them. Looked up from germline, CDR1 is KGHSY and CDR2 is FQNENV. CDR3 size: 15 residues. The CDR3 spells CASSQSSGTNYGYTF. CDR3 nucleotide sequence: TGTGCCAGCAGCCAATCTTCCGGGACTAACTATGGCTACACCTTC.

This chain links TRBV7-9 with TRBJ2-5, with a weak D call TRBD1 (6 bases). This CDR3 spans 16 amino acids. Trimming cost V 1 base and J 2 bases, with 14 bases left between them. Germline CDR1 is SEHNR and CDR2 is FQNEAQ (reference sequence). The CDR3 nucleotides are TGTGCCAGCAGCTTAGGCTCCGGGACACCTCAAGAGACCCAGTACTTC. This gives the protein CASSLGSGTPQETQYF.

The chain is built from TRBV6-5 and TRBJ2-7; D is unclear. The V end was cut by 0 bases, the J end by 1 base, with 7 bases between. CDR3 length: 14 residues. Germline-derived CDR1 and CDR2 are MNHEY and SVGAGI. CDR3 coding DNA: TGTGCCAGCAGTTACTCGGCGGAGTCCTACGAGCAGTACTTC. Its protein product is CASSYSAESYEQYF.

The V call is TRBV19, the J call TRBJ2-1; 7 bases are shared with TRBD1. The germline V gene encodes CDR1 LNHDA and CDR2 SQIVND (reference sequence). The CDR3 totals 15 residues. The V gene end was trimmed by 1 base and the J gene end by 3 bases; junction bases not matched to a gene: 3. As DNA, the CDR3 is TGTGCCAGTAGTATAGGACAGGGACACTACAATGAGCAGTTCTTC. The encoded protein is CASSIGQGHYNEQFF.

This rearrangement joins TRBV3-1 (or the pseudogene TRBV3-2) to TRBJ2-2; D is unclear. CDR1 and CDR2 (germline): LGHDT, YNNKEL (reference sequence). This CDR3 comprises 15 residues. The ends were cut back, 1 base at V and 5 bases at J, with 11 bases in the middle. CDR3 in amino acids: CASSQGPRLTGELFF. The CDR3 DNA reads as TGTGCCAGCAGCCAAGGACCTAGATTAACCGGGGAGCTGTTTTTT.